This T cell receptor (beta chain) came from a study of T cells in Graves' hyperthyroidism and ophthalmopathy. The CDR3 is 14 residues long. V shed 6 bases and J shed 6 bases, with 18 bases lying between them. RNA transcripts gave rise to amplified TCR beta CDR3 regions. The HTBI primer set served for first-round RT-PCR of the TCR CDR3. TCRdb passed the multiplex PCR reads through MiXCR, listing each CDR3 protein once. Of a few hundred thousand distinct CDR3 sequences in the sample, about 16% were seen once. The chain couples TRBV12-3 or TRBV12-4 to TRBJ2-7; tentative D call: TRBD2 (5 bases). The sample consisted of blood. The origin of this receptor is a man aged 35-49 years with Graves' hyperthyroidism. Here the CDR3 DNA reads TGTGCCAGCAGCCGCGCGGGTTCTCTTGTCGAGCAGTACTTC. This gives the protein CASSRAGSLVEQYF.